This T cell receptor (beta chain) was identified in a study of blood T cell repertoires in COVID-19. On the study more broadly: The origin of the acute and convalescent COVID-19 samples was the United States, Italy and Spain. The analysed material was cDNA or gDNA that came from T cells, B-cell-depleted T cells, or PBMCs.

This clone was seen a handful of times. Data came from immunoSEQ multiplex PCR; TCRdb stores just in-frame clones and leaves some out. The sample records 280,000 or so clones, 70% to 90% being singletons. Trimming pared 0 bases from V and 5 bases from J, leaving 10 bases between. The CDR3 is 14 amino acids. CDR1 SEHNR and CDR2 FQNEAQ come from the germline V gene (reference sequence). This clonotype originated in a woman in her sixties with acute or convalescent COVID-19. The chain couples TRBV7-9 to TRBJ1-1; tentatively, D is TRBD1 (6 bases). Input material: peripheral blood. CDR3 DNA sequence: TGTGCCAGCAGCTTAGCGCAGGGGTGGACTGAAGCTTTCTTT. It translates to CASSLAQGWTEAFF.